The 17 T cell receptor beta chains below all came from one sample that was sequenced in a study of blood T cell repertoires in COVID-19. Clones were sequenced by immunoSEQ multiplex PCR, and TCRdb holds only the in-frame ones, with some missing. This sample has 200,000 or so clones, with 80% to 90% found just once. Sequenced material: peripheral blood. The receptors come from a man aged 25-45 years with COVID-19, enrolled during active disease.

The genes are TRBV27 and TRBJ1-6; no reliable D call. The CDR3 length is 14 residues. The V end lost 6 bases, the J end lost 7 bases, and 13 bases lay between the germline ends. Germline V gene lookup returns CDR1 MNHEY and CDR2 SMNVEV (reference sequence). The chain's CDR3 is CASSQYLGNSPLHF. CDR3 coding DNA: TGTGCCAGCAGCCAATACCTAGGAAATTCACCCCTCCACTTT.

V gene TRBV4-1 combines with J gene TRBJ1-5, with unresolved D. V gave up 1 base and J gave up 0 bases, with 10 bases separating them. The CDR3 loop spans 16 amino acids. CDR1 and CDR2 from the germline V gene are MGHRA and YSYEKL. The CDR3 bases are TGCGCCAGCAGCCAAGTGGGGAGGGATAGCAATCAGCCCCAGCATTTT. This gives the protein CASSQVGRDSNQPQHF.

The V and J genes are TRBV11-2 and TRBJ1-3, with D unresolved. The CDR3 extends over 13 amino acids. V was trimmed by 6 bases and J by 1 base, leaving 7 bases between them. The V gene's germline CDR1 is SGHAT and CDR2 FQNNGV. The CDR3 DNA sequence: TGTGCCAGCAGGCAGTCTTCTGGAAACACCATATATTTT. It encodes CASRQSSGNTIYF.

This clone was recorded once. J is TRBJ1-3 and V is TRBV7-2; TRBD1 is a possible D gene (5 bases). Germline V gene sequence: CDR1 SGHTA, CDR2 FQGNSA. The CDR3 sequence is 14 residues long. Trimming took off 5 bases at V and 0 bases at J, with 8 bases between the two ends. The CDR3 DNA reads TGTGCCAGCAGCCCCGACAGCTCTGGAAACACCATATATTTT. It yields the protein CASSPDSSGNTIYF.

CDR3 in DNA: TGTGCCAGCAGCGCCGGACAGGTTGGAAAACTGTTTTTT. Translation: CASSAGQVGKLFF. The rearrangement joins TRBV6-2 or TRBV6-3 to TRBJ1-4; 7 bases align to TRBD1. Unmatched junction bases numbered 8, after V lost 6 bases and J lost 10 bases. Germline CDR1 and CDR2: MNHEY and SVGEGT. This CDR3 has 13 residues.

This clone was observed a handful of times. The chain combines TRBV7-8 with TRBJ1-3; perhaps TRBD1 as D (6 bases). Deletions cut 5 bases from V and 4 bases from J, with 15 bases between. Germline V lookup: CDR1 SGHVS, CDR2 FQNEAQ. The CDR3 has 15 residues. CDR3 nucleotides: TGTGCCAGCAGCATAACTACAGGGCACGGAAACACCATATATTTT. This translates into CASSITTGHGNTIYF.

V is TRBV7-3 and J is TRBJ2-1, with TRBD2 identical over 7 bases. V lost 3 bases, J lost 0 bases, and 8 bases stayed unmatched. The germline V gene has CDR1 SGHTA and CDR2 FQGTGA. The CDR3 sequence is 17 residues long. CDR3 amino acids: CASSFSSGPDSYNEQFF. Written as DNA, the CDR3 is TGTGCCAGCAGCTTCTCTAGCGGCCCTGACTCCTACAATGAGCAGTTCTTC.

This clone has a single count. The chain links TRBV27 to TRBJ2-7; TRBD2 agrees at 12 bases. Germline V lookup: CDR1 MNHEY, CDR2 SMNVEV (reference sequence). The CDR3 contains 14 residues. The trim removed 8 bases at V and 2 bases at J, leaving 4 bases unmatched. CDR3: CASGLAGGTYEQYF. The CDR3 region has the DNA TGTGCCAGCGGTCTAGCGGGAGGGACCTACGAGCAGTACTTC.

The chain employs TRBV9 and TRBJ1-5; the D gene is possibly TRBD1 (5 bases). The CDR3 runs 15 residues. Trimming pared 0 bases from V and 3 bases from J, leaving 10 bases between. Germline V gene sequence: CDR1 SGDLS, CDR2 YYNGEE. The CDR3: CASSVGGEDNQPQHF. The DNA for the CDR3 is TGTGCCAGCAGCGTAGGGGGGGAGGACAATCAGCCCCAGCATTTT.

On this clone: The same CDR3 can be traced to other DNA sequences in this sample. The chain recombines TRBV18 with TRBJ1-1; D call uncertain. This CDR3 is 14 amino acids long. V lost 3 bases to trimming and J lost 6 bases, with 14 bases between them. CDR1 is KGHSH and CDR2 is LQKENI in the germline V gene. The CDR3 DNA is TGTGCCAGCTCACCCAGGAGTTTGGGAGCTGAAGCTTTCTTT. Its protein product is CASSPRSLGAEAFF.

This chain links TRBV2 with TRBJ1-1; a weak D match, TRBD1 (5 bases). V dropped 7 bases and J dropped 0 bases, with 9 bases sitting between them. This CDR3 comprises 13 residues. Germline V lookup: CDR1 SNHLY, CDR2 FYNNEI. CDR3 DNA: TGTGCCAGCATAGTAGGGGTGAACACTGAAGCTTTCTTT. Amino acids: CASIVGVNTEAFF.

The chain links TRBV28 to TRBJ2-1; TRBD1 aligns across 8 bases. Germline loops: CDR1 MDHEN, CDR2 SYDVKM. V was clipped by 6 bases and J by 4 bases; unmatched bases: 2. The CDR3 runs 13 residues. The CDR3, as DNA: TGTGCCAGCAGGACAGGGGCTTACAATGAGCAGTTCTTC. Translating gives CASRTGAYNEQFF.

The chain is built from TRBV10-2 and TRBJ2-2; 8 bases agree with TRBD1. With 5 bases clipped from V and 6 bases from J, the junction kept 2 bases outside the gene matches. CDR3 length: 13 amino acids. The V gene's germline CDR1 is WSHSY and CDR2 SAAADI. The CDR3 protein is CASSQGAAGELFF. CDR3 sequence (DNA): TGCGCCAGCAGTCAGGGGGCAGCCGGGGAGCTGTTTTTT.

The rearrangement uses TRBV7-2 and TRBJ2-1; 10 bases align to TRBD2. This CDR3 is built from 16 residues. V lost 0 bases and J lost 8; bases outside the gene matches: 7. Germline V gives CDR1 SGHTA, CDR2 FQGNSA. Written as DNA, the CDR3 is TGTGCCAGCAGCTTAGCGAAGAAGCGGGAGGGATATGAGCAGTTCTTC. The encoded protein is CASSLAKKREGYEQFF.

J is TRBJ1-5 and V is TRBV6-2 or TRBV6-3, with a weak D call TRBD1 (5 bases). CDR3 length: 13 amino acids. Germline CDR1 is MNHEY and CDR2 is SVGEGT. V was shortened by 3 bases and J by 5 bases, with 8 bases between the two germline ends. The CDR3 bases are TGTGCCAGCAGTTATCAGGGATATCAGCCCCAGCATTTT. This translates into CASSYQGYQPQHF.

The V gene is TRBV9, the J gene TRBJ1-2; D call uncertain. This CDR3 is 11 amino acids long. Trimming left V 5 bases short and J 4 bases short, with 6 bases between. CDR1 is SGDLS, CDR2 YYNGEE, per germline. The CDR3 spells CASRQLYGYTF. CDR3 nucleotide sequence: TGTGCCAGCAGACAGCTCTATGGCTACACCTTC.

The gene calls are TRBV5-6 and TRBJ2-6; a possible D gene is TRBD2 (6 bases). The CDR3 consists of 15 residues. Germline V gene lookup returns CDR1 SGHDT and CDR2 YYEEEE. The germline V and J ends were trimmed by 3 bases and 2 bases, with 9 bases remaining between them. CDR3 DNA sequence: TGTGCCAGCAGCTCCGCGGGGCCTGGGGCCAACGTCCTGACTTTC. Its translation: CASSSAGPGANVLTF. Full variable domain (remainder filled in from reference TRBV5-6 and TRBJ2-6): DAGVTQSPTHLIKTRGQQVTLRCSPKSGHDTVSWYQQALGQGPQFIFQYYEEEERQRGNFPDRFSGHQFPNYSSELNVNALLLGDSALYLCASSSAGPGANVLTFGAGSRLTVL.